These T cell receptor beta chains were read from a single sample in a study of Ad26.COV2.S vaccination and SARS-CoV-2 variants. Clones were read by immunoSEQ multiplex PCR, and TCRdb kept only the in-frame ones, dropping some. Here the sample spans some 340,000 clones, around 84% being singletons. Sequenced material: peripheral blood, taken in a trial of Ad26.COV2.S vaccine versus placebo. These TCRs come from a person aged 18-60 years who received the Ad26.COV2.S COVID-19 vaccine or a placebo. Both conserved end residues are part of each CDR3. D genes are given only for firm matches. Clone sizes are given selectively: once, few, many, or a class where the clone is expanded.

D gene	clone size	J gene	V gene	CDR3 DNA	CDR3 protein
TRBD1	NA	TRBJ1-2	TRBV7-9	TGTGCCAGCAGCCCCGGACAGGGGAACTATGGCTACACCTTC	CASSPGQGNYGYTF
NA	NA	TRBJ2-3	TRBV7-3	TGTGCCAGCAGCGCGACCACAGATACGCAGTATTTT	CASSATTDTQYF
TRBD1	NA	TRBJ1-3	TRBV7-2	TGTGCCAGCAGCTCGGACAGGGGTAACACCATATATTTT	CASSSDRGNTIYF
TRBD1	NA	TRBJ1-5	TRBV3-1/TRBV3-2	TGTGCCAGCAGCCAATTAACAGGGGGACAGCCCCAGCATTTT	CASSQLTGGQPQHF
NA	NA	TRBJ2-1	TRBV10-3	TGTGCCACCACAGGGAATGGCGATGAGCAGTTCTTC	CATTGNGDEQFF
NA	NA	TRBJ1-1	TRBV18	TGTGCCAGCTCACCCAGTATTGGTGAAGCTTTCTTT	CASSPSIGEAFF
TRBD1	NA	TRBJ1-1	TRBV4-1	TGCGCCAGCAGGCTACAGGGGGTGGGGAACACTGAAGCTTTCTTT	CASRLQGVGNTEAFF
NA	NA	TRBJ2-6	TRBV7-2	TGTGCCAGCAGCTTAGCTTTTTTCTCTGGGGCCAACGTCCTGACTTTC	CASSLAFFSGANVLTF
TRBD1	NA	TRBJ1-6	TRBV7-2	TGTGCCAGCACTTCCGGGACAGGGATTGCACCCCTCCACTTT	CASTSGTGIAPLHF
TRBD1	NA	TRBJ2-2	TRBV12-5	TGTGCTAGTGGTTTGGCTGGGACAGGGGTTCTCACCGGGGAGCTGTTTTTT	CASGLAGTGVLTGELFF
NA	NA	TRBJ2-3	TRBV29-1	TGCAGCGTTGAGAAGACACCAGATACGCAGTATTTT	CSVEKTPDTQYF
NA	NA	TRBJ1-4	TRBV5-1	TGCGCCAGCAGCTTGGAGGGGGGTTTGGGTGAAAAACTGTTTTTT	CASSLEGGLGEKLFF
NA	NA	TRBJ1-6	TRBV5-6	TGTGCCAGCAGCTTGGGACACGCGCGAGACTATTCACCCCTCCACTTT	CASSLGHARDYSPLHF
NA	NA	TRBJ1-1	TRBV18	TGTGCCAGCGCCCCCCTGAACACTGAAGCTTTCTTT	CASAPLNTEAFF
NA	NA	TRBJ2-7	TRBV5-1	TGCGCCAGCAGCTTGACTGCCTACGAGCAGTACTTC	CASSLTAYEQYF
NA	once	TRBJ2-5	TRBV18	TGTGCCAGCTCACCATCCGTGGGGGCTCAAGAGACCCAGTACTTC	CASSPSVGAQETQYF
NA	many	TRBJ1-1	TRBV11-2	TGTGCCAGCAGCTTAGGAGGTAGGCGGAGAAACACTGAAGCTTTCTTT	CASSLGGRRRNTEAFF
NA	NA	TRBJ1-1	TRBV4-1	TGCGCCAGCAGCCAAGGTCAGGGGTCGGGCACTGAAGCTTTCTTT	CASSQGQGSGTEAFF
TRBD1	NA	TRBJ2-7	TRBV28	TGTGCCAGCAGTGGATTTAAGATGACAGGGGAGGCGCACGAGCAGTACTTC	CASSGFKMTGEAHEQYF
NA	NA	TRBJ2-7	TRBV9	TGTGCCAGCAGCGTGAGTTGGGGGGCCCTCTACGAGCAGTACTTC	CASSVSWGALYEQYF
NA	NA	TRBJ2-2	TRBV29-1	TGCAGCGTTGAAGGGGTCTCCGGGACACCGGACGGCGGGGAGCTGTTTTTT	CSVEGVSGTPDGGELFF
NA	NA	TRBJ1-6	TRBV7-2	TGTGCCAGCAGCTTATCAGTTTATAATTCACCCCTCCACTTT	CASSLSVYNSPLHF
NA	NA	TRBJ1-1	TRBV5-6	TGTGCCAGCAGCTTGGATAGGGCCGATGCTGAAGCTTTCTTT	CASSLDRADAEAFF
NA	NA	TRBJ1-3	TRBV5-6	TGTGCCAGCAGCTTGGTAGGAGGGATCAGTAGCTCTGGAAACACCATATATTTT	CASSLVGGISSSGNTIYF
TRBD2	NA	TRBJ2-3	TRBV5-4	TGTGCCAGCAGCCCCTCCGCCCGCGGGGGGGCCACAGATACGCAGTATTTT	CASSPSARGGATDTQYF
NA	few	TRBJ1-6	TRBV6-2/TRBV6-3	TGTGCCAGCAGTGACCACTTGGGGGGTTCACCCCTCCACTTT	CASSDHLGGSPLHF
NA	once	TRBJ2-5	TRBV5-4	TGTGCCAGCAGCTCGGGGGCCCAAGAGACCCAGTACTTC	CASSSGAQETQYF
TRBD1	NA	TRBJ1-1	TRBV29-1	TGCAGCGTTGAGCCGGGACAGGGCCGGTGGTCTTTCTTT	CSVEPGQGRWSFF
TRBD1	NA	TRBJ2-7	TRBV7-8	TGTGCCAGCAGCTTAGAAGTAGGGGGCCTCTCTTTTCTCACAGACTACGAGCAGTACTTC	CASSLEVGGLSFLTDYEQYF
TRBD1	NA	TRBJ2-1	TRBV5-4	TGTGCCAGCAGCAGAGGACAGGCCGGCTCCTACAATGAGCAGTTCTTC	CASSRGQAGSYNEQFF
NA	NA	TRBJ1-2	TRBV7-8	TGTGCCAGCAGCCCGAGGGAGGTAGTTATTGGCTACACCTTC	CASSPREVVIGYTF
TRBD2	NA	TRBJ2-7	TRBV6-2/TRBV6-3	TGTGCCAGCAGTTACCGTACTAGCGGGGGGGCCTACGAGCAGTACTTC	CASSYRTSGGAYEQYF
TRBD2	NA	TRBJ2-2	TRBV15	TGTGCCACCAGCAGAGGAAGTTTGCGGGGGACCACCGGGGAGCTGTTTTTT	CATSRGSLRGTTGELFF
NA	NA	TRBJ2-6	TRBV19	TGTGCCAGTATGAAGGGATCCTCTGGGGCCAACGTCCTGACTTTC	CASMKGSSGANVLTF
NA	few	TRBJ2-2	TRBV11-2	TGTGCCAGCAGCTTAGTGGACATAGGGACTTTTAACACCGGGGAGCTGTTTTTT	CASSLVDIGTFNTGELFF
NA	NA	TRBJ1-2	TRBV5-4	TGTGCCAGCAGCTCCGGGACTCTAGAGATCAACTATGGCTACACCTTC	CASSSGTLEINYGYTF
NA	NA	TRBJ2-5	TRBV7-2	TGTGCCAGCAGCTTCCGGGGTAACCAAGAGACCCAGTACTTC	CASSFRGNQETQYF
TRBD1	NA	TRBJ2-3	TRBV10-3	TGTGCCATCACCCGACAGGGTACAGATACGCAGTATTTT	CAITRQGTDTQYF
NA	many	TRBJ1-1	TRBV5-1	TGCGCCAGCAGCTTTGAGGGGGGCTTATATAGTGGTGAAGCTTTCTTT	CASSFEGGLYSGEAFF
TRBD1	NA	TRBJ1-5	TRBV5-8	TGTGCCAGCAGCAAGGGACAGACTAGCAATCAGCCCCAGCATTTT	CASSKGQTSNQPQHF
NA	NA	TRBJ1-3	TRBV19	TGTGCCAGTAGTAGTACCGGAAACACCATATATTTT	CASSSTGNTIYF
NA	NA	TRBJ1-3	TRBV3-1/TRBV3-2	TGTGCCAGCAGTCGGGACACACCTGGAAACACCATATATTTT	CASSRDTPGNTIYF
NA	once	TRBJ1-1	TRBV4-3	TGCGCCAGCAGCCAAGAGATCGGCCTAGAAACTTTCTTT	CASSQEIGLETFF
NA	NA	TRBJ1-2	TRBV29-1	TGCAGCGTCGCGGACTTTATCTACGGGCCTAACTATGGCTACACCTTC	CSVADFIYGPNYGYTF
NA	once	TRBJ1-1	TRBV5-1	TGCGCCAGCAGCTTGGTGGGCAGCACTGAAGCTTTCTTT	CASSLVGSTEAFF
TRBD2	once	TRBJ2-3	TRBV4-2	TGTGCCAGCAGCCCCATACTAGCGGGGCTCACAGATACGCAGTATTTT	CASSPILAGLTDTQYF
NA	NA	TRBJ2-1	TRBV6-6	TGTGCCAGCAGGTCCGGTCGGTCCTACAATGAGCAGTTCTTC	CASRSGRSYNEQFF
NA	NA	TRBJ2-4	TRBV19	TGTGCCAGTAGTATATCCCCCCTCGGCGGCCACCAAAACATTCAGTACTTC	CASSISPLGGHQNIQYF
TRBD1	many	TRBJ2-7	TRBV5-4	TGTGCCAGCATTCCGAACTCAGGGGGCGAGCAGTACTTC	CASIPNSGGEQYF
NA	NA	TRBJ1-5	TRBV9	TGTGCCAGCAGTTCCCCAGGTGCTCAGCCCCAGCATTTT	CASSSPGAQPQHF
NA	NA	TRBJ1-5	TRBV5-1	TGCGCCAGCAGCTTAGCGGGGAGAGGTCAGCCCCAGCATTTT	CASSLAGRGQPQHF
NA	NA	TRBJ2-7	TRBV7-6	TGTGCCAGCAGCTTAGCGGGCGAAGCCAACTACGAGCAGTACTTC	CASSLAGEANYEQYF
NA	NA	TRBJ2-7	TRBV5-4	TGTGCCAGCAGTCGATCCACCATCTCATCAAGCTCCTACGAGCAGTACTTC	CASSRSTISSSSYEQYF
NA	NA	TRBJ2-3	TRBV2	TGTGCCAGCAGTGACCTCCCGACATCGATAGGACAAGATACGCAGTATTTT	CASSDLPTSIGQDTQYF
NA	NA	TRBJ2-5	TRBV11-2	TGTGCCAGCAGGTCACTAGAGACCCAGTACTTC	CASRSLETQYF
NA	NA	TRBJ1-2	TRBV7-8	TGTGCCAGCAGCCGGTTGCAGGGAGATGATGGCTACACCTTC	CASSRLQGDDGYTF
NA	NA	TRBJ2-5	TRBV2	TGTGCCAGCATTCGGGACCGCCAAGAGACCCAGTACTTC	CASIRDRQETQYF
TRBD1	NA	TRBJ1-1	TRBV9	TGTGCCAGCAGCGACCGTTTTGACAGGGGGCTACTGAACACTGAAGCTTTCTTT	CASSDRFDRGLLNTEAFF
NA	NA	TRBJ2-1	TRBV4-3	TGCGCCAGCAGCCAAGATCGCGGGGGCAGCGGCATTGGCAATGAGCAGTTCTTC	CASSQDRGGSGIGNEQFF